The source of this TCR beta chain is a study of Ad26.COV2.S vaccination and SARS-CoV-2 variants. Study-level background: Donor had been placed in the Ad26.COV2.S arm of the COV1001 trial.

Treatment given: about 20 received Ad26.COV2.S at low or high dose, single or two shots; a few received placebo; per-sample allocation not given. Samples came from day 63 after the first vaccine or placebo injection. What was given as vaccine was an Ad26 vector encoding Wuhan-strain SARS-CoV-2 spike. Here immunoSEQ multiplex PCR was the method, and the copy in TCRdb shows in-frame clones only, minus some. The sample yields approximately 300,000 clones, approximately 86% seen once. Specimen: peripheral blood, collected in a trial of Ad26.COV2.S vaccine versus placebo. This sequence originates from a person between 18 and 65 years old who received the Ad26.COV2.S COVID-19 vaccine or a placebo.

The CDR3 sequence: CASSEQGASNTEAFF. The CDR3, as DNA: TGTGCCAGCAGTGAGCAGGGGGCCTCGAACACTGAAGCTTTCTTT. The genes are TRBV2 and TRBJ1-1, with 8 bases identical to TRBD1. Germline CDR1 reads SNHLY; CDR2 reads FYNNEI. The CDR3 extends over 15 amino acids. V was clipped by 3 bases and J by 1 base; unmatched bases: 4.